This T cell receptor (beta chain) came from a study of cytomegalovirus exposure and HLA in healthy donors. Study conclusions and caveats: Reportedly, HLA-A and HLA-B alleles of most subjects were accurately predicted from TCR beta. Analysis performed later found over 15,000 TCR beta sequences associated with HLA alleles at 0.05 false discovery rate. A few CMV-associated chains were confirmed in vitro to be specific for CMV antigens.

Amplification used 60 Vbeta primers and 13 Jbeta primers. The data were produced by immunoSEQ multiplex PCR, yet TCRdb's version contains in-frame clones alone and is incomplete. The listing contains 100,000 to 150,000 clones. CDR1 is MGHDK and CDR2 is SYGVNS in the germline V gene. This CDR3 has 14 amino acids. Trimming removed 2 bases from V and 3 bases from J, with 10 bases in between. For this clone: Its antigen remains unidentified.

The chain uses TRBV25-1 and TRBJ1-1; D possibly corresponds to TRBD1 (6 bases). The clonotype comes from a man aged 25 to 40 in good health and CMV-seronegative. Sequenced sample: PBMCs. The CDR3 spells CASSERGGYTEAFF. The CDR3 region has the DNA TGTGCCAGCAGTGAAAGGGGGGGATACACTGAAGCTTTCTTT.